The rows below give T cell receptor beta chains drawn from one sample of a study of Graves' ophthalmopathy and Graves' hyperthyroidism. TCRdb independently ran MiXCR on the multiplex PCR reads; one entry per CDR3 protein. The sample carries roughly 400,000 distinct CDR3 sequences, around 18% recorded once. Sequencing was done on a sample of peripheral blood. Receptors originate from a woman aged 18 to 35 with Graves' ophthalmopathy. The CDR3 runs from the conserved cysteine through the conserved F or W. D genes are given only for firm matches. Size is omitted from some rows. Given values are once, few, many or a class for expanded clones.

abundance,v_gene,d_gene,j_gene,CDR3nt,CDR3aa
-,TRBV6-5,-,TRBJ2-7,TGTGCCAGCAGTTACTCGAGGGCCAGGGTAGGCGAGCAGTACTTC,CASSYSRARVGEQYF
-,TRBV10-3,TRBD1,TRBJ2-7,TGTGCCATCAGTGGGGGACAGAGCTACGAGCAGTACTTC,CAISGGQSYEQYF
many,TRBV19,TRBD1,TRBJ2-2,TGTGCCAGTGGGACAGGGGGAGGCACCGGGGAGCTGTTTTTT,CASGTGGGTGELFF
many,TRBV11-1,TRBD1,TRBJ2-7,TGTGCCACTACCCAACTACAGGGGTCCTACGAGCAGTACTTC,CATTQLQGSYEQYF
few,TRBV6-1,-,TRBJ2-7,TGTGCCACCCAGCTGGGGGAGGTCGGCGAGCAGTACTTC,CATQLGEVGEQYF
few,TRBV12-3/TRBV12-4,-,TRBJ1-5,TGTGCCAGCAGGCGCGCGGGGGTTGGGCCCCAGCATTTT,CASRRAGVGPQHF
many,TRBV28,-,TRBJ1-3,TGTGCCAGCCCGACAGGCGGGTTATACGGAAACACCATATATTTT,CASPTGGLYGNTIYF
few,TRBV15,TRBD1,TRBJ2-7,TGTGCCACCAGCAGAGATTCAATACACAGGGGGAACTACGAGCAGTACTTC,CATSRDSIHRGNYEQYF
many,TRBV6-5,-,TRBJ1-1,TGTGCCAGCAGTTACACACGGGGAGAAGCTTTCTTT,CASSYTRGEAFF
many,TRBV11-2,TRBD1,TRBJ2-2,TGTGCCAGCAGCTCCGACAGGGTCACCGGGGAGCTGTTTTTT,CASSSDRVTGELFF
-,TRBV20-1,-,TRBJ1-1,TGCAGTGCTAGAGATTATTTTCAGGGGAGGCCTGAAGCTTTCTTT,CSARDYFQGRPEAFF
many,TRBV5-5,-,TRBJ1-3,TGTGCCAGCAGCTTGGCCGGGGCCCAAGCTGGAAACACCATATATTTT,CASSLAGAQAGNTIYF
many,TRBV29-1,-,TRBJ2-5,TGCAGCGCCCGCCTAGTTGGGGAGACCCAGTACTTC,CSARLVGETQYF
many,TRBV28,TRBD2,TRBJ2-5,TGTGCCAGCAGTTTATCGGGGACTAGACAGTCCGAGACCCAGTACTTC,CASSLSGTRQSETQYF
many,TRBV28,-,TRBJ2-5,TGTGCCAGCAGCCCCCAAGGGCGAGGACACCTTCAGACCCAGTACTTC,CASSPQGRGHLQTQYF
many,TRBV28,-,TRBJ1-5,TGTGCCAGCAGTTTATCGGGGGGCGCCGTGCCCCAGCATTTT,CASSLSGGAVPQHF
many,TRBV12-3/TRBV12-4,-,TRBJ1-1,TGTGCCAGCAGGAGGTACCGCCGGGACCCTAGAACTGAAGCTTTCTTT,CASRRYRRDPRTEAFF
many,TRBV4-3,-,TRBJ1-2,TGCGCCAGCAGCCAAGTAGTCGACGCGGGCTACTATGGCTACACCTTC,CASSQVVDAGYYGYTF
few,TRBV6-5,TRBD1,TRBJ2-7,TGTGCCAGCAGTTACTCGGGGGACAGGCCCTACGAGCAGTACTTC,CASSYSGDRPYEQYF
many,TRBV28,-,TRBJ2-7,TGTGCCAGCAGTTTGGTAGGGACATTGGCCTACGAGCAGTACTTC,CASSLVGTLAYEQYF
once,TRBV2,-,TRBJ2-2,TGTGCCAGTCTCCGCGCCGGGGAGCTGTTTTTT,CASLRAGELFF
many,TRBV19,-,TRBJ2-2,TGTGCCAGTATCGTGGAAGGAAGCACCGGGGAGCTGTTTTTT,CASIVEGSTGELFF
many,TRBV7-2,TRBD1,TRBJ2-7,TGTGCCAGCAGCCAAGGGACAGGGGCCCACGAGCAGTACTTC,CASSQGTGAHEQYF
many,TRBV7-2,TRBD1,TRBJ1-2,TGTGCCAGCACCACTTGGGGACAGGATGGCTACACCTTC,CASTTWGQDGYTF
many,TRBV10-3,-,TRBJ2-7,TGTGCCATCCTGGGACAAAATGACTCCTACGAGCAGTACTTC,CAILGQNDSYEQYF
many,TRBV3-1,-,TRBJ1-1,TGTGCCAGCAGCCAAGCCCGTACAGGCAGCTCTGAAGCTTTCTTT,CASSQARTGSSEAFF
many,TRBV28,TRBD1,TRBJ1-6,TGTGCCAGCACTCGGACAGGGGATCATTCACCCCTCCACTTT,CASTRTGDHSPLHF
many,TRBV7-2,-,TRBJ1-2,TGTGCCAGCAGCTTATCGCCGCTTCCAGCCTATGGCTACACCTTC,CASSLSPLPAYGYTF
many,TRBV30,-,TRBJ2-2,TGTGCCTGGATTTCCAGGCGTTACGGGGAGCTGTTTTTT,CAWISRRYGELFF
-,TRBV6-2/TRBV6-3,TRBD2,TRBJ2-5,TGTGCCAGCAGTTACCTGTCTAGCGGGGTGTTCGAGACCCAGTACTTC,CASSYLSSGVFETQYF
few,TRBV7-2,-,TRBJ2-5,TGTGCCAGCAGCTTCAACCCCGGGCTAGCGCGGGAGACCCAGTACTTC,CASSFNPGLARETQYF
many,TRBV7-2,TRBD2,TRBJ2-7,TGTGCCAGCAGCCCTACTTCGGGACTAGCGGCGTACGAGCAGTACTTC,CASSPTSGLAAYEQYF
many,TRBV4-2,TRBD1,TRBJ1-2,TGTGCCAGCAGCCAAGAACCCGGGACAGCTAACTATGGCTACACCTTC,CASSQEPGTANYGYTF
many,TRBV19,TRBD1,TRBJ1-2,TGTGCCGGTAGTACCCGACAGGGAACTTTCTATGGCTACACCTTC,CAGSTRQGTFYGYTF
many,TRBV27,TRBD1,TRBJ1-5,TGTGCCAGCAGTTTCCGACAGGGGGCCGATCAGCCCCAGCATTTT,CASSFRQGADQPQHF
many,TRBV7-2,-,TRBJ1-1,TGTGCCAGCAGCCCCATGACACAAACTGAAGCTTTCTTT,CASSPMTQTEAFF
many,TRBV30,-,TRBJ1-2,TGTGCCTGGAGACAGGGAGAGGCCTATGGCTACACCTTC,CAWRQGEAYGYTF
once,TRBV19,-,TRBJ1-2,TGTGCCAGTAGTATCCCGAACTATGGCTACACCTTC,CASSIPNYGYTF
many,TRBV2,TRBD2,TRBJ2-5,TGTGCCAGCAGTGGACTAGCGGGAGTAGGCGAGACCCAGTACTTC,CASSGLAGVGETQYF
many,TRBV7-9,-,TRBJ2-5,TGTGCCAGCAGCTTCCCCGTCGAAAAGACCCAGTACTTC,CASSFPVEKTQYF
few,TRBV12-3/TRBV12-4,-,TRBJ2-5,TGTGCCAGCAGTTTTTACTTTTCCGTCTCCCCGGGGACCCAGTACTTC,CASSFYFSVSPGTQYF
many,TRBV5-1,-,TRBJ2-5,TGCGCCAGCAGACCGACGAGCCTAGCTCAAGAGACCCAGTACTTC,CASRPTSLAQETQYF
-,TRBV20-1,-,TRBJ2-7,TGCAGTGCTGGAAACACGAACTCCTACGAGCAGTACTTC,CSAGNTNSYEQYF
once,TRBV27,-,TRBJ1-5,TGTGCCAGCAGTTTCAAGGTACATCAGCCCCAGCATTTT,CASSFKVHQPQHF
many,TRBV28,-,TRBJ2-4,TGTGCCAGCAGCCCAGTCGGACCCCGGGGAGACATTCAGTACTTC,CASSPVGPRGDIQYF
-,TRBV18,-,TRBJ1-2,TGTGCCAGCTCACCCATCGGACCGGAGGACTATGGCTACACCTTC,CASSPIGPEDYGYTF
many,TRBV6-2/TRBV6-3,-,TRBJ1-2,TGTGCCAGCGGACAAGCTTCTAACTATGGCTACACCTTC,CASGQASNYGYTF
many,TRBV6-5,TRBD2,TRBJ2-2,TGTGCCGGCCGTCGGGGGGGGGGCGCCTACACCGGGGAGCTGTTTTTT,CAGRRGGGAYTGELFF
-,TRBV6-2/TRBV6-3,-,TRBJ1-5,TGTGCCAGCAGTTACGGGTTTCGTGGCAATCAGCCCCAGCATTTT,CASSYGFRGNQPQHF
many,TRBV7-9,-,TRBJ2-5,TGTGCCAGCAGCTTAGAGGGCGGGACGGGGACCCAGTACTTC,CASSLEGGTGTQYF
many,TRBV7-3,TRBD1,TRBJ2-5,TGTGCCAGCAGCTTAAAGGCAGGGGGCCCGGATGAGACCCAGTACTTC,CASSLKAGGPDETQYF
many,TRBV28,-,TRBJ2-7,TGTGCCAGCACTCGACAGTTTCCCGAGCAGTACTTC,CASTRQFPEQYF
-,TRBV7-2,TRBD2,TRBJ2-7,TGTGCCAGCAGACCCCCCGGGGGGTACGAGCAGTACTTC,CASRPPGGYEQYF
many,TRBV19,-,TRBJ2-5,TGTGCCAGTAGGGCGTGGAAGTTCGGGGAGACCCAGTACTTC,CASRAWKFGETQYF
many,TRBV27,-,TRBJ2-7,TGTGCCAGCGGACCCCTAACGGGGAGATACGAGCAGTACTTC,CASGPLTGRYEQYF